Detailed here is one T cell receptor (beta chain). Antigen: not known. A multiplex PCR was run with 60 Vbeta primers and 13 Jbeta primers. The table came from immunoSEQ multiplex PCR; TCRdb's copy has only in-frame clones and leaves some out. This table holds around 140,000 clones, about 81% found once. This entry belongs to a study of cytomegalovirus exposure and HLA in healthy donors. Points from the study as a whole: Later examination showed HLA-associated TCR beta chains had greater clonal expansion than equally common others.

CDR3 length equals 20 residues. The specimen sequenced was PBMCs. This clonotype originated in a man aged 30-40 years in good health and CMV-seronegative. The chain couples TRBV21-1 to TRBJ2-4; the table assigns TRBD2, which was not confirmed against the DNA. TRBV21-1 is reported as a pseudogene. The CDR3 DNA reads as TGTGCCAGCAGCCCTGGGACTAGCGCCGGGGAGGGCCCGGCCAAAAACATTCAGTACTTC. This gives the protein CASSPGTSAGEGPAKNIQYF.